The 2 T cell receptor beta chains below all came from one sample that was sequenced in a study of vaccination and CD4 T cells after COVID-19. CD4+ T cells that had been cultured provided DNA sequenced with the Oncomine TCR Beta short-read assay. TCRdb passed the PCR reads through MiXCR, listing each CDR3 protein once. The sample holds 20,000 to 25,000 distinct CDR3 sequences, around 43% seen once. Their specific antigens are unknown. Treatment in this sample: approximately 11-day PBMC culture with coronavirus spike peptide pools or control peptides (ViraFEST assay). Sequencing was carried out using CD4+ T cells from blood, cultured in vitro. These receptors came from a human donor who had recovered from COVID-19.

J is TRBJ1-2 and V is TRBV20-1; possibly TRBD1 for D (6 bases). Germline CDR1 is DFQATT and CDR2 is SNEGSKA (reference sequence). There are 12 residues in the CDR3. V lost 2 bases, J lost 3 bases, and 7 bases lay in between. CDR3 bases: TGCAGTGCTAGAAACAGGGACTATGGCTACACCTTC. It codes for CSARNRDYGYTF.

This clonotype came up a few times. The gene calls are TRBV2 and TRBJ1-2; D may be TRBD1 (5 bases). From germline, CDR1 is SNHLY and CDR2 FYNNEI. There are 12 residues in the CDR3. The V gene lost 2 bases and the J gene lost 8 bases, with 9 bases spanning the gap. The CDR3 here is CASSEQGRGYTF. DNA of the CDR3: TGTGCCAGCAGTGAACAGGGAAGGGGCTACACCTTC.